These T cell receptor beta chains were read from a single sample in a study of T-cell reconstitution after alpha-beta-depleted transplantation in children. TCRdb used MiXCR to reprocess the PCR reads, holding one entry per CDR3 protein. The top ten hold roughly 2.6% of the sample, which has about 240,000 distinct CDR3 sequences, 12% seen once. This specimen was PBMCs from the stem cell graft donor, taken from the stem cell graft. The receptors shown here come from a human donor who donated a stem cell graft to a child with acute lymphoblastic leukemia. Both conserved end residues are part of each CDR3. The D gene is left open where the match is weak. Size is stated for part of the rows, as once, few or many counts, or as a class when the clone is expanded.

size: .; D: TRBD1; V: TRBV4-2; J: TRBJ1-2; DNA: TGTGCCAGCAGCCTGGGGACAGGGAAAGAGGATGGCTACACCTTC; CDR3: CASSLGTGKEDGYTF
size: many; D: .; V: TRBV7-8; J: TRBJ1-6; DNA: TGTGCCAGCTCCCTGGGGCAGGGGAGGTCACCCCTCCACTTT; CDR3: CASSLGQGRSPLHF
size: many; D: .; V: TRBV20-1; J: TRBJ2-7; DNA: TGCAGTGCAGAACTAAGAGGTGGCGAGCAGTACTTC; CDR3: CSAELRGGEQYF
size: .; D: .; V: TRBV7-2; J: TRBJ2-7; DNA: TGTGCCAGCAGCCCGTTGTTGGTCGAGCAGTACTTC; CDR3: CASSPLLVEQYF
size: many; D: TRBD1; V: TRBV5-1; J: TRBJ2-7; DNA: TGCGCCAGCAGCTCCGAGACAGGGGCCCTCTACGAGCAGTACTTC; CDR3: CASSSETGALYEQYF
size: many; D: .; V: TRBV5-6; J: TRBJ2-7; DNA: TGTGCCAGCAGCTCCACAGCCACCTACGAGCAGTACTTC; CDR3: CASSSTATYEQYF
size: .; D: .; V: TRBV19; J: TRBJ2-3; DNA: TGTGCCAGTAGTATGCTGAGGGCAGATACGCAGTATTTT; CDR3: CASSMLRADTQYF
size: many; D: TRBD2; V: TRBV5-1; J: TRBJ2-3; DNA: TGCGCCAGCAGCCAGGGACTAGCGGGAGTAGATACGCAGTATTTT; CDR3: CASSQGLAGVDTQYF
size: many; D: .; V: TRBV18; J: TRBJ1-2; DNA: TGTGCCAGCTCACGTATTCGGCCCGCTTTACAACAGTTTAACTATGGCTACACCTTC; CDR3: CASSRIRPALQQFNYGYTF
size: few; D: .; V: TRBV29-1; J: TRBJ2-5; DNA: TGCAGCGTGGCTAGCTCCCAAGAGACCCAGTACTTC; CDR3: CSVASSQETQYF
size: many; D: .; V: TRBV4-3; J: TRBJ2-3; DNA: TGCGCCAGCAGCCAAGATTTAAGAGCTAGCACAGATACGCAGTATTTT; CDR3: CASSQDLRASTDTQYF
size: .; D: .; V: TRBV20-1; J: TRBJ2-5; DNA: TGCAGTGCCTTGGGGGGAGGAGTGCAAGAGACCCAGTACTTC; CDR3: CSALGGGVQETQYF
size: many; D: .; V: TRBV18; J: TRBJ2-2; DNA: TGTGCCAGCTCACCACCCCCTAACACCGGGGAGCTGTTTTTT; CDR3: CASSPPPNTGELFF
size: many; D: TRBD2; V: TRBV24-1; J: TRBJ2-3; DNA: TGTGCCACCAGTGATCCGGGAAGAGCGGGGGGGAGGACAGATACGCAGTATTTT; CDR3: CATSDPGRAGGRTDTQYF
size: many; D: .; V: TRBV3-1; J: TRBJ2-7; DNA: TGTGCCAGCAGCCCTAGGCCCTCCTACGAGCAGTACTTC; CDR3: CASSPRPSYEQYF
size: few; D: .; V: TRBV7-2; J: TRBJ2-7; DNA: TGTGCCAGCGCGGGGGCCGGGACAGGAACCTACGAGCAGTACTTC; CDR3: CASAGAGTGTYEQYF
size: many; D: .; V: TRBV19; J: TRBJ1-2; DNA: TGTGCCAGTAGTATGGCGCTTGGTCGGCTCGGCTATGGCTACACCTTC; CDR3: CASSMALGRLGYGYTF
size: few; D: .; V: TRBV20-1; J: TRBJ2-7; DNA: TGCAGTGCCTTCCGGGACGCCACCTACGAGCAGTACTTC; CDR3: CSAFRDATYEQYF
size: many; D: .; V: TRBV20-1; J: TRBJ1-1; DNA: TGCAGTGCTGAGTTGAACACTGAAGCTTTCTTT; CDR3: CSAELNTEAFF
size: many; D: .; V: TRBV29-1; J: TRBJ2-7; DNA: TGCAGCGTTGAAGATCGAAAGTGGGGTTGGGGCGAGCAGTACTTC; CDR3: CSVEDRKWGWGEQYF
size: many; D: .; V: TRBV2; J: TRBJ2-3; DNA: TGTGCCAGCAGTTTCGAGGATGGAGATACGCAGTATTTT; CDR3: CASSFEDGDTQYF
size: .; D: .; V: TRBV20-1; J: TRBJ1-2; DNA: TGCAGTGCTAGGGGTCGGGGTCTCGGGTTTTATGGCTACACCTTC; CDR3: CSARGRGLGFYGYTF
size: many; D: .; V: TRBV20-1; J: TRBJ1-1; DNA: TGCAGTGGGTCTCGAGGGACTGAAGCTTTCTTT; CDR3: CSGSRGTEAFF
size: many; D: .; V: TRBV27; J: TRBJ2-2; DNA: TGTGCCAGCAGTTCCTACAGGGGGGGAAACACCGGGGAGCTGTTTTTT; CDR3: CASSSYRGGNTGELFF
size: many; D: .; V: TRBV6-5; J: TRBJ1-1; DNA: TGTGCCAGCAGTTCCGAGGATGCTGAAGCTTTCTTT; CDR3: CASSSEDAEAFF
size: many; D: .; V: TRBV27; J: TRBJ1-1; DNA: TGTGCCAGCAGTTCCCAAGGAGAGGCTGAAGCTTTCTTT; CDR3: CASSSQGEAEAFF